This section outlines one TCR beta chain sequence together with its context. Its antigen is as yet unknown. Using immunoSEQ multiplex PCR, the repertoire was profiled, and TCRdb retains in-frame clones only, with some absent. The sample consists of under 200,000 clones, 95% to 97% of them appearing once. CDR3 size: 15 residues. V was clipped by 6 bases and J by 6 bases, with 15 bases between them. The germline V gene has CDR1 SEHNR and CDR2 FQNEAQ (reference sequence). This entry comes from a study of cytomegalovirus exposure and HLA in healthy donors. The overall study: The approximately 710 first-cohort repertoires and the roughly 120 validation repertoires shared the same platform, a later analysis reported.

Findings and caveats of the study: The dataset shows that most TCR sequences were rare, while some public TCRs occurred in many donors. Researchers reported that three CMV-associated chains were confirmed in vitro as CMV antigen-specific. Cytomegalovirus status was reportedly diagnosed by the classifier with high specificity and sensitivity.

The receptor comes from a woman aged 18-29 years in good health and CMV-seronegative. Sequenced input: PBMCs. The V and J genes are TRBV7-9 and TRBJ1-6, with D possibly TRBD1 on 6 matching bases. The CDR3 DNA sequence: TGTGCCAGCAGGGAAGGTGGGGGCGGTAATTCACCCCTCCACTTT. This encodes CASREGGGGNSPLHF.